The sequence of this T cell receptor beta chain was determined in a study of T-cell memory formation after mild COVID-19. General study results and limits: Proof of SARS-CoV-2 specificity was absent for the second-wave clones that crested on day 37. Mainly in CM and EM were contracting CD4+ clones; CD8+ were in EMRA. The study detected some responding clones in pre-infection memory, suggesting cross-reactive memory joined.

Germline CDR1 is SEHNR and CDR2 is FQNEAQ (reference sequence). The CDR3 sequence is 13 residues long. Trimming took off 5 bases at V and 4 bases at J, with 9 bases between the two ends. Of note for this clonotype: Its antigen is unidentified.

The TCR alpha and TCR beta cDNA libraries, bearing sample barcodes and UMIs, were generated by 5'RACE using constant-segment primers. MiXCR was run by TCRdb on the 5' RACE reads, yielding one entry per CDR3 protein. The table includes 300,000 to 350,000 distinct CDR3 sequences, approximately 15% detected once. The V gene is TRBV7-9, the J gene TRBJ1-5; D may be TRBD1 (5 bases). This TCR was sampled from a man aged 18-30 years who had mild COVID-19 (a few samples of this study predate the infection). Cell type and time point are not known. Input material: PBMCs or a T cell subset sorted from them (not recorded which). This CDR3 reads CASSRSGNQPQHF. The CDR3 nucleotides are TGTGCCAGCAGCCGGTCAGGGAATCAGCCCCAGCATTTT.